The clone carrying this T cell receptor beta chain was counted only a few times. This sample was included in a study of T-cell memory formation after mild COVID-19. TCRdb passed the 5' RACE reads through MiXCR, listing each CDR3 protein once. The sample gives 350,000 to 500,000 distinct CDR3 sequences, about a sixth of which show up once; around a fifth is in the top ten. This TCR derives from a man aged 18 to 30 who had mild COVID-19 (a few samples of this study predate the infection). Cell type and time point are not known. The specimen sequenced was PBMCs or a T cell subset sorted from them (not recorded which).

CDR3 region: CATSDPGQGLSGELFF. CDR3 DNA sequence: TGTGCCACCAGTGACCCGGGACAGGGCCTTTCCGGGGAGCTGTTTTTT. This chain joins TRBV24-1 and TRBJ2-2; 9 bases match TRBD1. CDR1 KGHDR and CDR2 SFDVKD come from the germline V gene. V trimming: 4 bases; J trimming: 6 bases; junction bases outside the gene matches: 8. The CDR3 runs 16 residues.